This T cell receptor (beta chain) was sequenced in a study of OX40 agonist ivuxolimab in advanced cancers. Study overall: The mean age was 60 years, ranging from 23 to 79, with under 90% of participants male. General observations from the study: It was also the case that some nonresponders had low normalized T-cell clonal expansion.

Concerning this clone itself: The antigen is unknown.

Researchers took blood at baseline, on cycle 4 day 1, and on cycle 7 day 1. The germline CDR1 and CDR2 sequences are SGHRS and YFSETQ. The V end was cut by 1 base, the J end by 3 bases, with 7 bases between. This CDR3 has 14 amino acids. Data came from immunoSEQ multiplex PCR; TCRdb stores just in-frame clones and leaves some out. Of over 100,000 clones in the sample, around 93% were seen once. V usage is TRBV5-1 and J usage is TRBJ1-4; D is unresolved. The sequence was obtained from an adult with an advanced solid tumor such as melanoma, head and neck, liver or kidney cancer. The starting material was CD4+ or CD8+ T cells sorted from blood, obtained in a trial of the OX40 agonist ivuxolimab. The CDR3 bases are TGCGCCAGCAGCTTGCCACAGTCTAATGAAAAACTGTTTTTT. This translates into CASSLPQSNEKLFF.